This T cell receptor beta chain was captured by sequencing in a study of T cell repertoires in cytomegalovirus infection (dated by TCRdb to between 2019 and 2020). In the study overall: Because public TCR beta signatures pointed to carriage of CMV infection together with the matching HLA type, the HLA type of each donor mattered for the analysis.

Results and caveats for the whole study, not just this receptor: Carriers of CMV infection plus the relevant HLA type were discriminated by the cumulative frequency of public TCR beta family members in the study cohort and in an independent roughly 370-donor cohort. In the ex vivo response, HLA-C-restricted CMV-specific TCR beta clonotypes were dominant, and in two of eight donors the single most frequent clonotype came from this HLA-C-restricted group.

This clonotype was detected ten times or more. Its antigen has not been determined. Base-call qualities are not available, and no considerably larger clone is one nucleotide away. The CDR3 goes from the cysteine to the phenylalanine over 13 residues. Only the CDR3 DNA stays, 39 bases, in frame from base 1. For this chain, trimming is 10 bases at the V end and 4 bases at the J end, and the number of junction bases without a gene match is 10. The germline V gene specifies ENHRY as CDR1 and SYGVKD as CDR2. These reads were obtained on an Illumina HiSeq 1500. TCRdb cleaned the public reads at Q25 with fastp, built clones with MiXCR and kept in-frame beta chains. Each CDR3 protein gets just one entry, which takes the most common genes and DNA from the rows behind it. The sample has almost 500,000 distinct CDR3 sequences on record, approximately 11% of them singletons. The ten largest clones capture roughly a tenth of the sample.

This receptor chain uses TRBV10-3 and TRBJ2-7; the junction holds 7 bases that match TRBD1. The sequenced material came from PBMCs. This TCR came from a human donor in good health (CMV status not recorded). Some clones in this sample may be carry-over from other donors' samples. The CDR3 here reads CATGRDREYEQYF. The bases are TGTGCCACGGGTAGGGACAGAGAGTACGAGCAGTACTTC.